This T cell receptor beta chain was sequenced for a study of regulatory T cells in long-lasting Graves disease. In the case of this clonotype: As yet, its antigen is unknown.

Looked up from germline, CDR1 is DFQATT and CDR2 is SNEGSKA (reference sequence). The CDR3 is made up of 12 amino acids. Trimming took 5 bases from V and 5 from J, leaving 12 bases between them. The sample's time point: newly diagnosed GD, antithyroid drugs for less than 3 months. Preparation of the TCR library used RNA extracted from PBMCs. The authors drew patients from an endocrinology department in Xi'an, China. General observations from the study: Persistent patients had a count of shared public clonotypes (around 2,500) that exceeded that of new patients (around 1,000).

According to the study, TCR beta libraries were built with iRepertoire HTBI primers and CDR3-region Arm-PCR. TCRdb reanalysed the multiplex PCR reads using MiXCR and keeps one entry per CDR3 protein. The data show a few hundred thousand distinct CDR3 sequences, with about 20% seen just once and about 15% held by the top ten. This same sample was also part of a study on T cells in Graves' hyperthyroidism and ophthalmopathy. As reported in that work: Blood shared most expanded thyroid clonotypes above 0.001. A model of 13 V-J features distinguished ophthalmopathy from stable hyperthyroidism.

This sequence joins TRBV20-1 and TRBJ2-5; D could derive from TRBD1 or TRBD2 (5 bases each). The material sequenced was peripheral blood mononuclear cells (PBMCs), taken at new diagnosis, from a patient treated with antithyroid drugs. This sequence was found in a woman between 25 and 40 years old with Graves disease. This CDR3 reads CSAGRGAETQYF. The CDR3 nucleotides are TGCAGTGCTGGGAGAGGGGCCGAGACCCAGTACTTC.